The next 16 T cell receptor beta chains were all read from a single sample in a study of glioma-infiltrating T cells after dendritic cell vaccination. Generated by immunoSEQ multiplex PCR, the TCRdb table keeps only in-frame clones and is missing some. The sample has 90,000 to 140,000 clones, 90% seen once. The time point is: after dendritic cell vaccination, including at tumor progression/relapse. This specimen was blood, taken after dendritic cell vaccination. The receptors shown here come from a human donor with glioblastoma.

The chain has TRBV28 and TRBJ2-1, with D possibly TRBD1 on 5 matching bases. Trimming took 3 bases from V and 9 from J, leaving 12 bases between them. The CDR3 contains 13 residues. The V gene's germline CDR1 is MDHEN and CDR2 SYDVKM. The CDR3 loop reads CASSLGRVPEQFF. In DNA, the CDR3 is TGTGCCAGCAGTTTGGGCAGGGTGCCTGAGCAGTTCTTC.

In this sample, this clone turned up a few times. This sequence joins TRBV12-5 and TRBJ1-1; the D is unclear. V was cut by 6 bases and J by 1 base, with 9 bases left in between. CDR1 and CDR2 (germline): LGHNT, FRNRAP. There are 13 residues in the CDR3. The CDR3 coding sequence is TGTGCTAGTGGGTTCTCGCGGAACACTGAAGCTTTCTTT. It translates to CASGFSRNTEAFF.

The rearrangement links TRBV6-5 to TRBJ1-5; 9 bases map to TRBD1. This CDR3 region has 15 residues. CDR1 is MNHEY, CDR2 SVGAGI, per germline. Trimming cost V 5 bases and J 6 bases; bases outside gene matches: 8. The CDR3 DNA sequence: TGTGCCAGCAGTAAGGACAGGGGAGAGCGTCAGCCCCAGCATTTT. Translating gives CASSKDRGERQPQHF.

In DNA, the CDR3 is TGTGCCAGCAGCCCTAGCCTCCGGTATGGCTACACCTTC. Translated: CASSPSLRYGYTF. The chain uses TRBV14 and TRBJ1-2; D gene unclear. CDR1 is SGHDN and CDR2 is FVKESK in the germline V gene. CDR3 size: 13 residues. Trimming took off 4 bases at V and 5 bases at J, with 11 bases between the two ends. Full variable domain (rest looked up from reference TRBV14 and TRBJ1-2): EAGVTQFPSHSVIEKGQTVTLRCDPISGHDNLYWYRRVMGKEIKFLLHFVKESKQDESGMPNNRFLAERTGGTYSTLKVQPAELEDSGVYFCASSPSLRYGYTFGSGTRLTVV.

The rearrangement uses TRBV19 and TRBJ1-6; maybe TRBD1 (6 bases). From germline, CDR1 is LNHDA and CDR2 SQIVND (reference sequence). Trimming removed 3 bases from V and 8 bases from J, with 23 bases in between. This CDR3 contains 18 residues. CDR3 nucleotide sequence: TGTGCCAGTAGTATCGGCGCCATTGGGGGGGGCGCGTATTCACCCCTCCACTTT. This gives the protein CASSIGAIGGGAYSPLHF.

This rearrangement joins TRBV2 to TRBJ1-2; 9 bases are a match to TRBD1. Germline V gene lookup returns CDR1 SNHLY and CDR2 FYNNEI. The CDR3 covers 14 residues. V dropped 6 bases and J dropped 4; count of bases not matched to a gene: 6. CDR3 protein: CASRTTGGSYGYTF. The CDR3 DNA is TGTGCCAGCAGAACCACAGGGGGCAGCTATGGCTACACCTTC. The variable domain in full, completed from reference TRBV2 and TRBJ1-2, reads EPEVTQTPSHQVTQMGQEVILRCVPISNHLYFYWYRQILGQKVEFLVSFYNNEISEKSEIFDDQFSVERPDGSNFTLKIRSTKLEDSAMYFCASRTTGGSYGYTFGSGTRLTVV.

CDR3 coding DNA: TGTGCCTGGACCGCGGACAGAAGAAAACTGTTTTTT. Residues: CAWTADRRKLFF. The chain uses TRBV30 and TRBJ1-4; D possibly corresponds to TRBD1 (6 bases). CDR3 length equals 12 residues. CDR1 and CDR2 (germline): GTSNPN, SVGIG (reference sequence). The V end was cut by 4 bases, the J end by 10 bases, with 13 bases between.

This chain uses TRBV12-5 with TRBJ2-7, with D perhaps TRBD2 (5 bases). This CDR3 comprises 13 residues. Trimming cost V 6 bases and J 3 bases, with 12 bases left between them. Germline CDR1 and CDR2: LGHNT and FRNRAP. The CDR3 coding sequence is TGTGCTAGTGGGGCGGGTTACAACTACGAGCAGTACTTC. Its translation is CASGAGYNYEQYF.

The CDR3 spells CASGTGSSYNEQFF. CDR3 DNA: TGTGCCAGCGGAACAGGGAGCTCCTACAATGAGCAGTTCTTC. The rearrangement uses TRBV4-2 and TRBJ2-1; tentatively, D is TRBD1 (6 bases). The CDR3 runs 14 residues. Germline values: CDR1 LGHNA, CDR2 YNFKEQ. Deletions cut 8 bases from V and 0 bases from J, with 11 bases between.

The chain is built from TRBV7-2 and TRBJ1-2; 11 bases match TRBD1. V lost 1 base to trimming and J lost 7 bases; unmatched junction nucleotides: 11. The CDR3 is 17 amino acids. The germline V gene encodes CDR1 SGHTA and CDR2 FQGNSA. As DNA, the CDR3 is TGTGCCAGCAGCTTAGGGGGCGGAGGACAGGGGGCAAGTGGCTACACCTTC. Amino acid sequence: CASSLGGGGQGASGYTF.

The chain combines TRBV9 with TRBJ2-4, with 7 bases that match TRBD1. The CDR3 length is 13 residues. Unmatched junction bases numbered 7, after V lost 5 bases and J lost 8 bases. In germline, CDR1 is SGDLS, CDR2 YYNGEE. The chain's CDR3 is CASSRQGTDIQYF. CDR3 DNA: TGTGCCAGCAGTAGACAGGGTACCGACATTCAGTACTTC.

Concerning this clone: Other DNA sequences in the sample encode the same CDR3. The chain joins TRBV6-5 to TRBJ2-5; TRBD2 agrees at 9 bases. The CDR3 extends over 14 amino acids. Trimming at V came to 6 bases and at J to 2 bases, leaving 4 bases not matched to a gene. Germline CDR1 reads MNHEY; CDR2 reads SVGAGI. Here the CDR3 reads CASSPTSGQETQYF. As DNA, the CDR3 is TGTGCCAGCAGCCCGACTAGCGGACAAGAGACCCAGTACTTC.

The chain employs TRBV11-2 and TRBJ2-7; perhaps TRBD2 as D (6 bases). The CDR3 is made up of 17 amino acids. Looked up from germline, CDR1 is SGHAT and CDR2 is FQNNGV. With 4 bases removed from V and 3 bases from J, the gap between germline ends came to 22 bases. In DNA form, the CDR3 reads TGTGCCAGCAGCTCCCCGGGGGTTGCGGGGAACGTCTACGAGCAGTACTTC. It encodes CASSSPGVAGNVYEQYF.

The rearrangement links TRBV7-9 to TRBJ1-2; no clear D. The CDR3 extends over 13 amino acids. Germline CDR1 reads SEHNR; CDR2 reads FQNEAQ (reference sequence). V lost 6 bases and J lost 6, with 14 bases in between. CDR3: CASRSPGKHGYTF. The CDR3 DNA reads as TGTGCCAGCAGATCCCCGGGAAAGCATGGCTACACCTTC.

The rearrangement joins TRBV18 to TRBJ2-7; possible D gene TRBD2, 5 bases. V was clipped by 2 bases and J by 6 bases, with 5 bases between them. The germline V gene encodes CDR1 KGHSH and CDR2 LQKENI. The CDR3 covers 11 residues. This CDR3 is CASSPEGEQYF. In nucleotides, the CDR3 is TGTGCCAGCTCACCAGAGGGCGAGCAGTACTTC.

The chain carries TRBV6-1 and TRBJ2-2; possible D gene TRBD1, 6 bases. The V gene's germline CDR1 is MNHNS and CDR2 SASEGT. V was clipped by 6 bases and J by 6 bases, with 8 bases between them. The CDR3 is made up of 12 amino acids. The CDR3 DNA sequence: TGTGCCAGCAGCGAGGGGGCCGGGGAGCTGTTTTTT. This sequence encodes CASSEGAGELFF.